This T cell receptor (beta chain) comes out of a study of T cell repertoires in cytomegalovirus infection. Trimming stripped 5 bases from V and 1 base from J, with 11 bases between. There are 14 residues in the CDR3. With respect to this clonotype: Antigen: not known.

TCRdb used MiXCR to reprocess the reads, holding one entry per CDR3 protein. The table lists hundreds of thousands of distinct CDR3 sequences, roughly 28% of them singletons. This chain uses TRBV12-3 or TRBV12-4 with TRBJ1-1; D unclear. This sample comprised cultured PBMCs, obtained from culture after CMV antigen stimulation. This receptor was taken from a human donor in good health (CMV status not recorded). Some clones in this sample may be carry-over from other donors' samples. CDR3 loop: CASSIHVRNTEAFF. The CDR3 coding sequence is TGTGCCAGCAGTATCCACGTCCGGAACACTGAAGCTTTCTTT.